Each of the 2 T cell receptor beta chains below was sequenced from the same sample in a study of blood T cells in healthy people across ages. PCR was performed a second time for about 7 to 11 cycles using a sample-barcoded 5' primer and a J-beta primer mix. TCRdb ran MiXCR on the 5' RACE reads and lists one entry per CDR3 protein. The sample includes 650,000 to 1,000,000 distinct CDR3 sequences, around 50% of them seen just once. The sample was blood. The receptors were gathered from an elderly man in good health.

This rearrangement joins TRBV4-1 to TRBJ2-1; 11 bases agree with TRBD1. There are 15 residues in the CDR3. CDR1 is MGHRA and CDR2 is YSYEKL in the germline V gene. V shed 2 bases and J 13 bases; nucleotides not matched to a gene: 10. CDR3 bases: TGCGCCAGCAGCCAACTCCCGGGACAGGGGGAGACCCAGTTCTTC. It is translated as CASSQLPGQGETQFF.

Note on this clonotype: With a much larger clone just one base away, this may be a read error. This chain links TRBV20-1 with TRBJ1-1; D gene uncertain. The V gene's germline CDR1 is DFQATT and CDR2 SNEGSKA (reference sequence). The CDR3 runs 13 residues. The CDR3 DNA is TGCAGTGCTAGAGCGCTAGGGAACGCTGAAGCTTTCTTT. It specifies CSARALGNAEAFF.